This T cell receptor (beta chain) comes out of a study of beta chain features in type 1 diabetes. Study information: The study examined more than 100,000,000 sorted cells across all samples. Study-wide points: Moderate but significant shortening of TCRB CDR3s was recorded in all four CD4+ subsets from Type 1 diabetes patients.

About this clone: What it recognizes is unknown.

The CDR3 loop spans 15 amino acids. From germline, CDR1 is LGHNA and CDR2 YSLEER. Trimming removed 0 bases from V and 7 bases from J, with 13 bases in between. The whole isolated RNA underwent reverse transcription, so sequencing captured expressed TCRB transcripts. The protocol was immunoSEQ multiplex PCR, while the TCRdb copy is restricted to in-frame clones and leaves out a portion. This table has roughly 350,000 clones, approximately 10% appearing once. This chain connects TRBV4-3 to TRBJ1-5; D ambiguous. The TCR comes from a woman in her 30s in good health. What was sequenced was naive CD4+ T cells from blood. CDR3 sequence reads: CASSQDLSLIQPQHF. CDR3 sequence (DNA): TGCGCCAGCAGCCAAGATCTTTCCCTAATCCAGCCCCAGCATTTT.